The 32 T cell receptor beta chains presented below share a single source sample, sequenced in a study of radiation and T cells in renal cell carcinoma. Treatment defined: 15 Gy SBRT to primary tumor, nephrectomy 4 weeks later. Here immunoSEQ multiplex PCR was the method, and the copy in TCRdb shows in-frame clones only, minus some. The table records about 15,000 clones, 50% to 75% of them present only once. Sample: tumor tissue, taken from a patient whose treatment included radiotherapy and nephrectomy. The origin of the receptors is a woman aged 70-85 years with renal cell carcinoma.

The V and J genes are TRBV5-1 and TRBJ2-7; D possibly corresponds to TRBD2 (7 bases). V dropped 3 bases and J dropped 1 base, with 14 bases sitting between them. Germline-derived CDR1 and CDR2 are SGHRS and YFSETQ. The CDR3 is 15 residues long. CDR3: CASSSSGGHSYEQYF. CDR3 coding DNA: TGCGCCAGCAGCTCCTCCGGGGGGCATTCCTACGAGCAGTACTTC.

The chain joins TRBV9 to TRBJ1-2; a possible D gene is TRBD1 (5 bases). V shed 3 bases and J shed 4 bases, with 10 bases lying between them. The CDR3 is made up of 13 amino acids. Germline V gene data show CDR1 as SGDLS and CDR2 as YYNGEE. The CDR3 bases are TGTGCCAGCAGCGCTGGGGGGGGCTATGGCTACACCTTC. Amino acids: CASSAGGGYGYTF.

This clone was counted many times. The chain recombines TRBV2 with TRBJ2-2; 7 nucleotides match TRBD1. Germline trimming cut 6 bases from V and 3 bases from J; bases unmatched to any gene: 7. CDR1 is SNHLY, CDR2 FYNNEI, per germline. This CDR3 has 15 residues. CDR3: CASRAGTDYTGELFF. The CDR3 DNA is TGTGCCAGCAGAGCCGGGACAGACTACACCGGGGAGCTGTTTTTT. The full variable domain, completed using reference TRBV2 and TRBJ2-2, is EPEVTQTPSHQVTQMGQEVILRCVPISNHLYFYWYRQILGQKVEFLVSFYNNEISEKSEIFDDQFSVERPDGSNFTLKIRSTKLEDSAMYFCASRAGTDYTGELFFGEGSRLTVL.

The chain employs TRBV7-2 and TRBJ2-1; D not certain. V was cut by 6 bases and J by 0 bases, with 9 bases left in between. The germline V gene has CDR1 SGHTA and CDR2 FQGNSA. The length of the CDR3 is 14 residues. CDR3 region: CASSGQSSYNEQFF. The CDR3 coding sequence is TGTGCCAGCAGTGGGCAGAGCTCCTACAATGAGCAGTTCTTC.

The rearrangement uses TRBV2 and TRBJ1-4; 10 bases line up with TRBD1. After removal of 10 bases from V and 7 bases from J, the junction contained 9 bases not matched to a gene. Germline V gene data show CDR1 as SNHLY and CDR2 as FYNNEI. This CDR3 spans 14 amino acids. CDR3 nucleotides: TGTGCCACCCTTCCCGGGACAGGGGCTGAAAAACTGTTTTTT. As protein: CATLPGTGAEKLFF. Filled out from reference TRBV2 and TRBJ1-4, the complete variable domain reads EPEVTQTPSHQVTQMGQEVILRCVPISNHLYFYWYRQILGQKVEFLVSFYNNEISEKSEIFDDQFSVERPDGSNFTLKIRSTKLEDSAMYFCATLPGTGAEKLFFGSGTQLSVL.

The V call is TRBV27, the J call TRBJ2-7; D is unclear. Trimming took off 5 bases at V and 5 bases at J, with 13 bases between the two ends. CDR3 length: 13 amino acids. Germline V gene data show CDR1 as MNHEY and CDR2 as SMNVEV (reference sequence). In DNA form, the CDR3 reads TGTGCCAGCAGTAGCTCAAGCCCCCACGAGCAGTACTTC. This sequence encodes CASSSSSPHEQYF.

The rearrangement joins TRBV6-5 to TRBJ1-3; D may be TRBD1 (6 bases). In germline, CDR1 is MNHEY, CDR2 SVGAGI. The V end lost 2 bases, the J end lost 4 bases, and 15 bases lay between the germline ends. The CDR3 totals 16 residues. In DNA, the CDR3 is TGTGCCAGCAGTTACAACAGGGAAGCATCGGGAAACACCATATATTTT. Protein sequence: CASSYNREASGNTIYF.

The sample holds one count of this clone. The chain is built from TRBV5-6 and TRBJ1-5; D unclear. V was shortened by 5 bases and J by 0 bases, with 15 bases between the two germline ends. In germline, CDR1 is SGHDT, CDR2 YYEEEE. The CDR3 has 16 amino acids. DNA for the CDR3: TGTGCCAGCAGTTTCTCTCTCACGGGTAGCAATCAGCCCCAGCATTTT. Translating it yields CASSFSLTGSNQPQHF.

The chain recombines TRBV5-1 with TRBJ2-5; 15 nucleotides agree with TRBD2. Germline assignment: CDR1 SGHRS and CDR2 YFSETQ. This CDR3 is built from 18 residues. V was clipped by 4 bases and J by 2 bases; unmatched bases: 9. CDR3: CASSLEPGLAGGQETQYF. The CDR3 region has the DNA TGCGCCAGCAGCCTGGAACCGGGACTAGCGGGGGGACAAGAGACCCAGTACTTC.

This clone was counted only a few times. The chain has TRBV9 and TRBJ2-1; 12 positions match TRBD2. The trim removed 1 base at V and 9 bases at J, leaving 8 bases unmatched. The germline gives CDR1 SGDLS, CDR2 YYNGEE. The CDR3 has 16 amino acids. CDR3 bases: TGTGCCAGCAGCGTATTGTCTAGCGGGGGGGCAATTGAGCAGTTCTTC. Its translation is CASSVLSSGGAIEQFF.

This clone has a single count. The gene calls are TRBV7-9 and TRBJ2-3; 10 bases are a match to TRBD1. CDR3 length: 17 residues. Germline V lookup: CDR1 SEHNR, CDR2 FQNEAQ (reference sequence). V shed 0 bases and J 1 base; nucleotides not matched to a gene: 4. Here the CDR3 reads CASSLALGTGGTDTQYF. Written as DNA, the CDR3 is TGTGCCAGCAGCTTAGCGCTAGGGACAGGGGGCACAGATACGCAGTATTTT.

This chain's CDR3 is CASSPFLDRGQDTQYF. The CDR3 nucleotides read TGTGCCAGCAGCCCTTTCCTGGACAGGGGGCAGGATACGCAGTATTTT. V usage is TRBV9 and J usage is TRBJ2-3; 11 bases fit TRBD1. Germline values: CDR1 SGDLS, CDR2 YYNGEE. This CDR3 has 16 residues. The ends lost 4 bases at V and 6 bases at J; junction bases unmatched: 10.

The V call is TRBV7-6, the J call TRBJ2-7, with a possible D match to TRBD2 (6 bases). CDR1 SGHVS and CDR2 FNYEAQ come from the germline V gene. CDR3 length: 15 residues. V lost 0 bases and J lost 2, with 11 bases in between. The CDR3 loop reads CASSLAAGPAYEQYF. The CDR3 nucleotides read TGTGCCAGCAGCTTAGCGGCGGGACCAGCCTACGAGCAGTACTTC.

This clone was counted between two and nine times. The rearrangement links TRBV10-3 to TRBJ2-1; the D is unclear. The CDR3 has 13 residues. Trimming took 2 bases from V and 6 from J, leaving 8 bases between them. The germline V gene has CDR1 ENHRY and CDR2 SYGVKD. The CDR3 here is CAISETSPNEQFF. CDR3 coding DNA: TGTGCCATCAGTGAGACGAGCCCCAATGAGCAGTTCTTC.

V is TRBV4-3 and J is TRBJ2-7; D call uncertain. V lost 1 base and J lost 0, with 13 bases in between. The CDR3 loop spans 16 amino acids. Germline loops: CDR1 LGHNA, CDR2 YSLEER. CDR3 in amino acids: CASSQGRRPYSYEQYF. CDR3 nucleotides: TGCGCCAGCAGCCAAGGGAGACGCCCGTACTCCTACGAGCAGTACTTC.

The CDR3 here is CASSDGTVPTEAFF. CDR3 coding DNA: TGTGCCAGCAGTGATGGGACAGTCCCCACTGAAGCTTTCTTT. The rearrangement joins TRBV2 to TRBJ1-1; 7 positions agree with TRBD1. Germline CDR1 is SNHLY and CDR2 is FYNNEI. This CDR3 comprises 14 residues. V was pared by 3 bases and J by 4 bases, with 5 bases of the junction left unmatched.

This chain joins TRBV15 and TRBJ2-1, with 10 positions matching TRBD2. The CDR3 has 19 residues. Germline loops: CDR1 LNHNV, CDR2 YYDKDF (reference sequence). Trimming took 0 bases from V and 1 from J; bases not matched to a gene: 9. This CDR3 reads CATSREALAGTLSYNEQFF. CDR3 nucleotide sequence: TGTGCCACCAGCAGAGAAGCACTAGCGGGAACACTTTCCTACAATGAGCAGTTCTTC.

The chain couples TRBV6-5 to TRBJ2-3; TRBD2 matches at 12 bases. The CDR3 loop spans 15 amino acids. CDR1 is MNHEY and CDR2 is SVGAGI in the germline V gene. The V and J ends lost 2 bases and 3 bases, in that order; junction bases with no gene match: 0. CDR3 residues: CASSYLAGGTDTQYF. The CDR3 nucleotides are TGTGCCAGCAGTTACCTAGCGGGGGGGACAGATACGCAGTATTTT.

The CDR3 DNA reads TGTGCCAGCAGCGTAGGGACAACAATTGTGGAGACCCAGTACTTC. It yields the protein CASSVGTTIVETQYF. The J gene is TRBJ2-5, the V gene TRBV9, with a tentative D call TRBD1 (5 bases). Trimming pared 0 bases from V and 5 bases from J, leaving 14 bases between. The CDR3 extends over 15 amino acids. Germline V gene data show CDR1 as SGDLS and CDR2 as YYNGEE. Combining the CDR3 with reference TRBV9 and TRBJ2-5 gives the whole variable domain DSGVTQTPKHLITATGQRVTLRCSPRSGDLSVYWYQQSLDQGLQFLIQYYNGEERAKGNILERFSAQQFPDLHSELNLSSLELGDSALYFCASSVGTTIVETQYFGPGTRLLVL.

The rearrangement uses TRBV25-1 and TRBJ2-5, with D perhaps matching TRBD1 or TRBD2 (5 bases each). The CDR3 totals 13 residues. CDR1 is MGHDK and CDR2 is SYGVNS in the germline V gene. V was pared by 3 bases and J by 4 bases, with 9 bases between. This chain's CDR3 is CASSEAGRETQYF. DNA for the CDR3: TGTGCCAGCAGTGAGGCAGGGAGAGAGACCCAGTACTTC.

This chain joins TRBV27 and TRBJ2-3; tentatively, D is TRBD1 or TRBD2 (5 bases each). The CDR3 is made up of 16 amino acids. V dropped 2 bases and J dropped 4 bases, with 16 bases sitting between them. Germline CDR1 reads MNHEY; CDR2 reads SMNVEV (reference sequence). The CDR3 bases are TGTGCCAGCAGTTTACAGGGACCCCGGGTAGCAGATACGCAGTATTTT. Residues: CASSLQGPRVADTQYF.

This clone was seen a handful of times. The CDR3 region has the DNA TGCGCCAGCATTAATGAGGCGCCAGGGAGAGGTGGCTACACCTTC. Protein: CASINEAPGRGGYTF. The chain couples TRBV10-1 to TRBJ1-2, with D perhaps matching TRBD1 (5 bases). From germline, CDR1 is WNHNN and CDR2 SYGVQD (reference sequence). This CDR3 is 15 amino acids long. V was clipped by 7 bases and J by 7 bases, with 22 bases between them.

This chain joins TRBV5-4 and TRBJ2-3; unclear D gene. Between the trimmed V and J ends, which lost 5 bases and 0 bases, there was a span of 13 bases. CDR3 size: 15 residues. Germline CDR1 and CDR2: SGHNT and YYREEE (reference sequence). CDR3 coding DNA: TGTGCCAGCAGTCCCCAGTCGACTAGCACAGATACGCAGTATTTT. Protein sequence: CASSPQSTSTDTQYF.

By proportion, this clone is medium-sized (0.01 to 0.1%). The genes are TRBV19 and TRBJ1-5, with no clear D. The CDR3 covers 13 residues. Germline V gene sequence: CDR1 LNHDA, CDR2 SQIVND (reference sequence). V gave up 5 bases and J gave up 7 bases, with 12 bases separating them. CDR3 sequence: CASSSGVGQPQHF. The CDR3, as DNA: TGTGCCAGTAGTTCCGGGGTTGGGCAGCCCCAGCATTTT.

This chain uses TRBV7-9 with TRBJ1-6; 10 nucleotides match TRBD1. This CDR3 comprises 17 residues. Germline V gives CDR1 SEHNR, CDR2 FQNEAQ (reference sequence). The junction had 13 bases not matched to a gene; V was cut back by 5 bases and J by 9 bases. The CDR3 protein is CASSPGQGLGFGSPLHF. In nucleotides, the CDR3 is TGTGCCAGCAGCCCGGGACAGGGGTTAGGGTTCGGTTCACCCCTCCACTTT.

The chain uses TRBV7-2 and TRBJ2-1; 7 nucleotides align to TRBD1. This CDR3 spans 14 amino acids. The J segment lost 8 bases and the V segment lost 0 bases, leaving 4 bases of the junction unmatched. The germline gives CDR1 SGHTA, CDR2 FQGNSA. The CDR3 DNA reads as TGTGCCAGCAGCTTAGCACGACAGGGCGATGAGCAGTTCTTC. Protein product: CASSLARQGDEQFF.

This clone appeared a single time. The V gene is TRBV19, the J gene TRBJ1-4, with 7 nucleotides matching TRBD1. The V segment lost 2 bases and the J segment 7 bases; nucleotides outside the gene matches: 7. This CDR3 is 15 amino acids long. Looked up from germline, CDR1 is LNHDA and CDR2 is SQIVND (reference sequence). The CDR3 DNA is TGTGCCAGTAGTATAAAGGGCCAGGGGGGTGAAAAACTGTTTTTT. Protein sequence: CASSIKGQGGEKLFF. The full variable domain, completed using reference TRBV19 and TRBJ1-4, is DGGITQSPKYLFRKEGQNVTLSCEQNLNHDAMYWYRQDPGQGLRLIYYSQIVNDFQKGDIAEGYSVSREKKESFPLTVTSAQKNPTAFYLCASSIKGQGGEKLFFGSGTQLSVL.

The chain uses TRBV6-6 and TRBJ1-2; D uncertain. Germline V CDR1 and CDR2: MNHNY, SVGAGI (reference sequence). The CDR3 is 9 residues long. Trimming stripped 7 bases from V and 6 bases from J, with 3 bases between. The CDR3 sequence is CASTNGYTF. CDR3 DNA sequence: TGTGCCAGCACTAATGGCTACACCTTC.

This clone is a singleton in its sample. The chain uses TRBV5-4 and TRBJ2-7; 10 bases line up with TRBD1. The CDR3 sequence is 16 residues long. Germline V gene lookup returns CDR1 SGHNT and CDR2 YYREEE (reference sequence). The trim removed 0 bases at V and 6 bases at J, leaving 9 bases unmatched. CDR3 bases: TGTGCCAGCAGCTTGGCCGGGACAGGGGTTCTGTCCGAGCAGTACTTC. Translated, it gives CASSLAGTGVLSEQYF.

The CDR3 spells CASSSRKVGTGELFF. The CDR3 DNA reads as TGTGCCAGCAGTTCCCGGAAGGTCGGGACCGGGGAGCTGTTTTTT. The genes are TRBV6-5 and TRBJ2-2; D unresolved. Trimming took 4 bases from V and 5 from J, leaving 14 bases between them. This CDR3 region has 15 residues. Germline V gene sequence: CDR1 MNHEY, CDR2 SVGAGI.

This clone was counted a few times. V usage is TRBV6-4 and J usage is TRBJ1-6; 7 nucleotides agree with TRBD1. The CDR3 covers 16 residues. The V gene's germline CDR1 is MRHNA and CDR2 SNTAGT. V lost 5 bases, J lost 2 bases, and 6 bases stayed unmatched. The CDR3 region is CASSRDSPTYNSPLHF. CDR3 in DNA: TGTGCCAGCAGTCGGGACAGTCCGACCTATAATTCACCCCTCCACTTT.

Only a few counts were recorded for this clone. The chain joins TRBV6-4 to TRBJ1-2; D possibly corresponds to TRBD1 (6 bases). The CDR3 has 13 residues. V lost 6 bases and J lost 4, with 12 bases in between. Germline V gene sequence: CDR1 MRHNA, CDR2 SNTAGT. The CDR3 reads CASSAGQIYGYTF. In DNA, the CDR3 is TGTGCCAGCAGCGCCGGACAGATCTATGGCTACACCTTC.